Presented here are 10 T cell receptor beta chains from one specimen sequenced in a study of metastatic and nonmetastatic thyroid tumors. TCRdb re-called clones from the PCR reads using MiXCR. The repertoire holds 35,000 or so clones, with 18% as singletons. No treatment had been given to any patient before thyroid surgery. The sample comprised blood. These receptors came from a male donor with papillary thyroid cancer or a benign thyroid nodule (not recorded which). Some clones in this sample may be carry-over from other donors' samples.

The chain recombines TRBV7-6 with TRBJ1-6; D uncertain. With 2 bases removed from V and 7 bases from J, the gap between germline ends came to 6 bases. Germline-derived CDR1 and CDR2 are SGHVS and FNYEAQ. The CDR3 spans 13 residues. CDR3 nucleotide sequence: TGTGCCAGCAGCTTAAGTAAGAATTCACCCCTCCACTTT. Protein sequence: CASSLSKNSPLHF. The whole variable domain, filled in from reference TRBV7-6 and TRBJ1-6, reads GAGVSQSPRYKVTKRGQDVALRCDPISGHVSLYWYRQALGQGPEFLTYFNYEAQQDKSGLPNDRFSAERPEGSISTLTIQRTEQRDSAMYRCASSLSKNSPLHFGNGTRLTVT.

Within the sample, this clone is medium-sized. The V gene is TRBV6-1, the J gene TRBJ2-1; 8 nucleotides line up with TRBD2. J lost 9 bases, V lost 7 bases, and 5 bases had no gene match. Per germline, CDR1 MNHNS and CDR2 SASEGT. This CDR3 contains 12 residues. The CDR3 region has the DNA TGTGCCAGCACCTCCGCGGGGGGTGAGCAGTTCTTC. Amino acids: CASTSAGGEQFF.

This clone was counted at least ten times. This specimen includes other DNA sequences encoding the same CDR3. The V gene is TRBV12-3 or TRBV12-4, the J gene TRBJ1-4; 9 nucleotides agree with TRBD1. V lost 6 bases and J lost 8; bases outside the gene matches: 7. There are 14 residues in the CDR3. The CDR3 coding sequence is TGTGCCAGCAGCCCCGGACAGGGGAGGGAAAAACTGTTTTTT. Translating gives CASSPGQGREKLFF.

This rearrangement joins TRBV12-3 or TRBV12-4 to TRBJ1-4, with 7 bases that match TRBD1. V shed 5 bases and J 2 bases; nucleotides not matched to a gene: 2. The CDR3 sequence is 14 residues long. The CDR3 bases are TGTGCCAGCAGTACGACAGGGACTAATGAAAAACTGTTTTTT. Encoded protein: CASSTTGTNEKLFF.

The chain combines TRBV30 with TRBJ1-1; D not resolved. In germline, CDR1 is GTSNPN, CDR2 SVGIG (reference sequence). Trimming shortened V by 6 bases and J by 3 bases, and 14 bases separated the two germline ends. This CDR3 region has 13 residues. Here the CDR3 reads CACSGGEDTEAFF. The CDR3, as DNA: TGTGCCTGCTCCGGCGGGGAGGACACTGAAGCTTTCTTT.

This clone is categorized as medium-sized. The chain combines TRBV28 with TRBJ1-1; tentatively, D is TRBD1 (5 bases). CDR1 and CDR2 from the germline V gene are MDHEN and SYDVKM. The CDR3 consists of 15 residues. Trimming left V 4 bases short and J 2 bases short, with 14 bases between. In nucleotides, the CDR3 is TGTGCCAGCAGTTCAGGGACGACGGGTAACACTGAAGCTTTCTTT. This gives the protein CASSSGTTGNTEAFF.

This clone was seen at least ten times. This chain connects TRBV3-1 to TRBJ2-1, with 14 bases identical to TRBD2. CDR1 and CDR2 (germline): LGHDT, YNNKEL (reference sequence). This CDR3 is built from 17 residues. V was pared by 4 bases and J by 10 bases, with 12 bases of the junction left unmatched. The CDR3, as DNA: TGTGCCAGCAGCCCGGCACCGGGACTAGCGGGAGAGGGGGAGCAGTTCTTC. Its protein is CASSPAPGLAGEGEQFF.

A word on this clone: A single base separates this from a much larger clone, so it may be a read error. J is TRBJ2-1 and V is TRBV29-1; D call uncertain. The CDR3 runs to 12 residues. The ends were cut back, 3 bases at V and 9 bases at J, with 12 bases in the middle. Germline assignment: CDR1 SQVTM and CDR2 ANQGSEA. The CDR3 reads CSVERHRREQFF. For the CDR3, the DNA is TGCAGCGTTGAGAGGCACCGTCGTGAGCAGTTCTTC.

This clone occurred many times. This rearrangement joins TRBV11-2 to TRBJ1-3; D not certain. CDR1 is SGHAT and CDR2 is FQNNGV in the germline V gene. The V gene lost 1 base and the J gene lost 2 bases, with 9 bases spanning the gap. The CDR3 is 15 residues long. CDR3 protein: CASSLVEAPGNTIYF. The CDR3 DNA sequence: TGTGCCAGCAGCTTAGTCGAGGCTCCTGGAAACACCATATATTTT.

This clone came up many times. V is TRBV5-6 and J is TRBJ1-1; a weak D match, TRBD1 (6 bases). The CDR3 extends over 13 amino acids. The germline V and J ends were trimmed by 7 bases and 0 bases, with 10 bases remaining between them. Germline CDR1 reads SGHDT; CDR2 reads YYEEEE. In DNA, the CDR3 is TGTGCCAGCGGTTGGACAGTGAACACTGAAGCTTTCTTT. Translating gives CASGWTVNTEAFF.